This T cell receptor (beta chain) appears in the sequencing data of a study of OX40 agonist ivuxolimab in advanced cancers. This CDR3 is built from 15 residues. Trimming took off 0 bases at V and 5 bases at J, with 12 bases between the two ends. The germline V gene has CDR1 SGHNT and CDR2 YYREEE (reference sequence). Points from the study as a whole: At 0.1-3.0 mg/kg, partial responders had clonal expansion among the lowest observed.

Only one count was recorded for this clone. The antigen is undetermined. The method was immunoSEQ multiplex PCR; TCRdb's version includes in-frame clones alone and lacks a portion of them. The data show about 43,000 clones, 86% seen once. The material was CD4+ or CD8+ T cells sorted from blood, obtained in a trial of the OX40 agonist ivuxolimab. V gene TRBV5-4 combines with J gene TRBJ2-1, with D possibly TRBD2 on 6 matching bases. This receptor was taken from an adult with an advanced solid tumor such as melanoma, head and neck, liver or kidney cancer. The CDR3 reads CASSLGAGPHNEQFF. The CDR3, as DNA: TGTGCCAGCAGCTTGGGGGCGGGACCTCACAATGAGCAGTTCTTC.